These 19 T cell receptor beta chains were all obtained from the same sample, sequenced in a study of CD8 T cells in Susac syndrome. After extraction with the RNeasy kit, about 0.5 to 1 ug of the RNA was reverse transcribed using random hexamers. TCRdb independently ran MiXCR on the immunoSEQ multiplex PCR reads; one entry per CDR3 protein. The data hold over 350,000 distinct CDR3 sequences, with approximately 85% observed a single time. The sample consisted of CD8+ T cells from PBMCs. The source is a human donor with multiple sclerosis.

This chain uses TRBV6-5 with TRBJ1-1; D is undetermined. CDR3 length equals 13 residues. The ends were cut back, 3 bases at V and 3 bases at J, with 8 bases in the middle. Germline V lookup: CDR1 MNHEY, CDR2 SVGAGI. CDR3 sequence (DNA): TGTGCCAGCAGTTATCGAACGGACACTGAAGCTTTCTTT. Protein product: CASSYRTDTEAFF.

The chain uses TRBV29-1 and TRBJ1-1, with a tentative D call TRBD1 (5 bases). In germline, CDR1 is SQVTM, CDR2 ANQGSEA. The V gene lost 8 bases and the J gene lost 0 bases, with 13 bases spanning the gap. This CDR3 comprises 13 residues. CDR3 bases: TGCAGCTCCGCCGGGGGGTTGAACACTGAAGCTTTCTTT. This codes for CSSAGGLNTEAFF.

The rearrangement links TRBV12-3 or TRBV12-4 to TRBJ1-1; maybe TRBD1 (6 bases). With 4 bases removed from V and 0 bases from J, the gap between germline ends came to 18 bases. This CDR3 region has 17 residues. The CDR3 DNA reads TGTGCCAGCAGTTCTCCTCGACAGGACTTCATGAACACTGAAGCTTTCTTT. Its translation is CASSSPRQDFMNTEAFF.

This chain links TRBV10-3 with TRBJ2-3; tentative D call: TRBD1 (5 bases). V lost 2 bases to trimming and J lost 6 bases, with 15 bases between them. Germline CDR1 is ENHRY and CDR2 is SYGVKD. This CDR3 is 15 amino acids long. CDR3 protein: CAISEAGRVYDTQYF. In DNA, the CDR3 is TGTGCCATCAGTGAGGCAGGGCGCGTGTACGATACGCAGTATTTT.

V gene TRBV3-1 combines with J gene TRBJ2-7; no definite D call. The V end was cut by 0 bases, the J end by 6 bases, with 9 bases between. The CDR3 length is 13 residues. CDR1 is LGHDT, CDR2 YNNKEL, per germline (reference sequence). For the CDR3, the DNA is TGTGCCAGCAGCCAAGAGGCGCCCTTCGAGCAGTACTTC. It codes for CASSQEAPFEQYF.

The chain employs TRBV7-9 and TRBJ2-7; TRBD1 aligns across 11 bases. This CDR3 spans 15 amino acids. The trim removed 5 bases at V and 4 bases at J, leaving 7 bases unmatched. Per the germline V gene, CDR1 is SEHNR and CDR2 is FQNEAQ (reference sequence). The CDR3 sequence: CASSPVGQGAYEQYF. CDR3 bases: TGTGCCAGCAGCCCAGTAGGACAGGGGGCTTACGAGCAGTACTTC.

The chain is built from TRBV13 and TRBJ2-1, with unresolved D. Looked up from germline, CDR1 is PRHDT and CDR2 is FYEKMQ (reference sequence). The CDR3 spans 13 residues. V was pared by 3 bases and J by 9 bases, with 12 bases between. CDR3 DNA: TGTGCCAGCAGCTTGCTTTTAGGGATTGAGCAGTTCTTC. Protein product: CASSLLLGIEQFF. Based on the CDR3 plus reference TRBV13 and TRBJ2-1, the full variable domain is AAGVIQSPRHLIKEKRETATLKCYPIPRHDTVYWYQQGPGQDPQFLISFYEKMQSDKGSIPDRFSAQQFSDYHSELNMSSLELGDSALYFCASSLLLGIEQFFGPGTRLTVL.

The V gene is TRBV19, the J gene TRBJ2-7; D tentatively fits TRBD1 or TRBD2 (5 bases each). Per the germline V gene, CDR1 is LNHDA and CDR2 is SQIVND (reference sequence). The CDR3 covers 13 residues. The V end lost 3 bases, the J end lost 1 base, and 7 bases lay between the germline ends. CDR3 amino acids: CASSMGRSYEQYF. DNA for the CDR3: TGTGCCAGTAGTATGGGACGGTCCTACGAGCAGTACTTC.

The rearrangement uses TRBV19 and TRBJ1-5; the D is unclear. The CDR3 runs to 15 residues. Germline CDR1 reads LNHDA; CDR2 reads SQIVND (reference sequence). V gave up 3 bases and J gave up 5 bases, with 14 bases separating them. The CDR3 DNA reads as TGTGCCAGTAGTATTCAGTTTCGGGTCGATCAGCCCCAGCATTTT. It is translated as CASSIQFRVDQPQHF.

The chain couples TRBV5-1 to TRBJ2-6, with 7 bases aligning to TRBD1. Germline lookup yields CDR1 SGHRS and CDR2 YFSETQ. V lost 3 bases to trimming and J lost 1 base; unmatched junction nucleotides: 4. The CDR3 loop spans 16 amino acids. In DNA form, the CDR3 reads TGCGCCAGCAGCTCGAAGACAGGGTCTGGGGCCAACGTCCTGACTTTC. Protein sequence: CASSSKTGSGANVLTF.

This clonotype is a singleton in its sample. DNA for the CDR3: TGCGCCAGCAGCCAAGATAGAGCAGGGGCCCAGTACTTC. It translates to CASSQDRAGAQYF. The chain carries TRBV4-1 and TRBJ2-5, with TRBD1 as a possible D gene (6 bases). Trimming took 0 bases from V and 9 from J, leaving 11 bases between them. Germline loops: CDR1 MGHRA, CDR2 YSYEKL. The CDR3 is made up of 13 amino acids.

This chain joins TRBV6-1 and TRBJ2-6; D may be TRBD1 (5 bases). In germline, CDR1 is MNHNS, CDR2 SASEGT. The V and J ends lost 9 bases and 0 bases respectively, with 21 bases between them. The CDR3 is made up of 18 amino acids. The chain's CDR3 is CASYPNTGSFSGANVLTF. The CDR3 DNA reads TGTGCCAGTTATCCCAATACAGGATCCTTCTCTGGGGCCAACGTCCTGACTTTC.

This clonotype came up once. This rearrangement joins TRBV12-3 or TRBV12-4 to TRBJ2-3, with 9 bases matching TRBD2. The CDR3 covers 18 residues. Unmatched junction bases numbered 11, after V lost 4 bases and J lost 0 bases. The CDR3 DNA follows: TGTGCCAGCAGTTCCACCCCCCCTAGCGGGGCTAGCACAGATACGCAGTATTTT. Encoded protein: CASSSTPPSGASTDTQYF.

The chain carries TRBV4-1 and TRBJ1-5; D is undetermined. The CDR3 consists of 15 residues. Germline V gene lookup returns CDR1 MGHRA and CDR2 YSYEKL. Deletions cut 0 bases from V and 5 bases from J, with 11 bases between. CDR3 protein: CASSQDSSLYQPQHF. The CDR3 DNA follows: TGCGCCAGCAGCCAAGATTCGAGCCTATATCAGCCCCAGCATTTT.

The chain employs TRBV5-1 and TRBJ1-1; the match to TRBD1 covers 8 bases. The CDR3 spans 16 residues. CDR1 and CDR2 from the germline V gene are SGHRS and YFSETQ. V lost 3 bases, J lost 7 bases, and 14 bases stayed unmatched. CDR3: CASSSGVRTGIHEAFF. In DNA form, the CDR3 reads TGCGCCAGCAGCTCTGGGGTGCGGACAGGGATTCATGAAGCTTTCTTT. The variable domain in full, completed from reference TRBV5-1 and TRBJ1-1, reads KAGVTQTPRYLIKTRGQQVTLSCSPISGHRSVSWYQQTPGQGLQFLFEYFSETQRNKGNFPGRFSGRQFSNSRSEMNVSTLELGDSALYLCASSSGVRTGIHEAFFGQGTRLTVV.

The chain has TRBV29-1 and TRBJ1-2; D not resolved. The CDR3 covers 11 residues. Germline V gives CDR1 SQVTM, CDR2 ANQGSEA. The germline V and J ends were trimmed by 6 bases and 4 bases, with 9 bases remaining between them. This CDR3 is CSVPWVYGYTF. CDR3 DNA: TGCAGCGTCCCCTGGGTCTATGGCTACACCTTC.

V usage is TRBV30 and J usage is TRBJ1-2; no firm D call. The CDR3 totals 12 residues. Trimming stripped 5 bases from V and 8 bases from J, with 15 bases between. The V gene's germline CDR1 is GTSNPN and CDR2 SVGIG (reference sequence). This CDR3 reads CAWGEIPPGYTF. The CDR3 region has the DNA TGTGCCTGGGGTGAGATCCCTCCGGGCTACACCTTC.

This chain uses TRBV6-1 with TRBJ2-1, with 12 bases identical to TRBD2. This CDR3 is 23 amino acids long. The J segment lost 4 bases and the V segment lost 5 bases, leaving 27 bases of the junction unmatched. From germline, CDR1 is MNHNS and CDR2 SASEGT. The CDR3 sequence is CASSQNPTRGPSGRALKYNEQFF. As DNA, the CDR3 is TGTGCCAGCAGTCAAAACCCTACTCGGGGTCCTAGCGGGAGGGCCCTAAAGTACAATGAGCAGTTCTTC.

The V and J genes are TRBV7-9 and TRBJ1-4, with TRBD1 identical over 7 bases. From germline, CDR1 is SEHNR and CDR2 FQNEAQ (reference sequence). V lost 1 base to trimming and J lost 6 bases; unmatched junction nucleotides: 8. The CDR3 runs to 16 residues. CDR3 region: CASSLGEGAVDEKLFF. The CDR3 DNA reads TGTGCCAGCAGCTTAGGCGAGGGGGCGGTCGATGAAAAACTGTTTTTT.